The source of this TCR beta chain is a study of yellow fever vaccine responses in identical twins. Study-wide results and caveats: Twins' vaccine T cell responses reportedly seemed partly convergent and partly personalized.

Via MiXCR, TCRdb re-called the RT-PCR reads, giving one row per CDR3 protein. The data show around 1,700 distinct CDR3 sequences, more than 80% seen once. Trimming cost V 4 bases and J 0 bases, with 9 bases left between them. The germline V gene has CDR1 PRHDT and CDR2 FYEKMQ (reference sequence). CDR3 size: 14 residues. To note about this clonotype: Its antigen is unidentified.

Sequencing was performed on T cells from blood (PBMCs), unsorted or a sorted subset (not recorded which), taken before or after yellow fever vaccination (not recorded which). The sequence was obtained from a female donor who received the yellow fever vaccine. This chain links TRBV13 with TRBJ1-1, with a weak D call TRBD1 (6 bases). Written as DNA, the CDR3 is TGTGCCAGCAGCTCAGACAGGATGAACACTGAAGCTTTCTTT. It codes for CASSSDRMNTEAFF.